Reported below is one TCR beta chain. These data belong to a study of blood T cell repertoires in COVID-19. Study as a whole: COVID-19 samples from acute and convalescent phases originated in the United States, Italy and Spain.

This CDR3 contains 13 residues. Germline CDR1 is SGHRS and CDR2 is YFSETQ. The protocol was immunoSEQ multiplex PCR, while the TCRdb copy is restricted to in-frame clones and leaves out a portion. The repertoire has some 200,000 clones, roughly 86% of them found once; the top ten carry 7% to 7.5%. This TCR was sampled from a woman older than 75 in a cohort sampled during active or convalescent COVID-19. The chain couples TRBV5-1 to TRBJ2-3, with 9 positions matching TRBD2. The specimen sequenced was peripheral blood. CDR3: CAASGGLTDTQYF. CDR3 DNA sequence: TGCGCAGCAAGCGGGGGGCTCACAGATACGCAGTATTTT.